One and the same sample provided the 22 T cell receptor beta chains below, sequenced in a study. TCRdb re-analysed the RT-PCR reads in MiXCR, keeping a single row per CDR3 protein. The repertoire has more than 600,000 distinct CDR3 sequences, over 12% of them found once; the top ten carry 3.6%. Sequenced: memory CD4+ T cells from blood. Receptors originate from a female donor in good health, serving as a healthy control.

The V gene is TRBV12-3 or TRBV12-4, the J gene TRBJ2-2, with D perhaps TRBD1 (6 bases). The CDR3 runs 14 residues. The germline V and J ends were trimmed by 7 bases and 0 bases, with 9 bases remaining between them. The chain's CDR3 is CASKGEANTGELFF. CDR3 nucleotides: TGTGCCAGCAAGGGGGAAGCGAACACCGGGGAGCTGTTTTTT.

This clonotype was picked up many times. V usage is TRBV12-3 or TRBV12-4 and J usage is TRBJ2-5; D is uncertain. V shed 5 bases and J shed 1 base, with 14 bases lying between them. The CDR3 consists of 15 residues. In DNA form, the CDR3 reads TGTGCCAGCAGTCAAAACCAGGCTGGCCAAGAGACCCAGTACTTC. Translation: CASSQNQAGQETQYF.

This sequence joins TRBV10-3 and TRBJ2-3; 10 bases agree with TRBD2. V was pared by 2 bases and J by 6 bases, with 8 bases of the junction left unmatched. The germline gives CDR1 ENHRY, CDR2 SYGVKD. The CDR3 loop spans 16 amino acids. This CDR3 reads CAISESQRGGRDTQYF. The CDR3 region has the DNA TGTGCCATCAGTGAGAGCCAGCGGGGGGGCCGGGATACGCAGTATTTT.

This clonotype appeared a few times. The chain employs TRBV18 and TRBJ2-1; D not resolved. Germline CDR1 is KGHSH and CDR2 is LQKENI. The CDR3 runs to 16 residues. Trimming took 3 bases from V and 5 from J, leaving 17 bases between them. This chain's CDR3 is CASSPVSPTRNNEQFF. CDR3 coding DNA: TGTGCCAGCTCACCGGTTTCCCCGACCCGTAACAATGAGCAGTTCTTC.

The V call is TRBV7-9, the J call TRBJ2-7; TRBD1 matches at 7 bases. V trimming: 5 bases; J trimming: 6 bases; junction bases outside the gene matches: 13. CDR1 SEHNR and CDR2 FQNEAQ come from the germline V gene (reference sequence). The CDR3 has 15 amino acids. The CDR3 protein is CASSPRGTAIGEQYF. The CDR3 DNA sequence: TGTGCCAGCAGCCCCCGAGGGACAGCGATTGGCGAGCAGTACTTC.

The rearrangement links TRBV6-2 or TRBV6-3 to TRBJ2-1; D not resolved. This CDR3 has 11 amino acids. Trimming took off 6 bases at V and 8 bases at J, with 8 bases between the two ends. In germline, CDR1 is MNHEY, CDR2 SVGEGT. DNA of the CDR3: TGTGCCAGCAGGCGGCTCCATGAGCAGTTCTTC. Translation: CASRRLHEQFF.

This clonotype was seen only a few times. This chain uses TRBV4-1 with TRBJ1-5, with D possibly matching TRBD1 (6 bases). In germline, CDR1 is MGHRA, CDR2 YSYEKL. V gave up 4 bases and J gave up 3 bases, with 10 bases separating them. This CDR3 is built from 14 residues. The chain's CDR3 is CASSPTGINQPQHF. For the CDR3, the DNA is TGCGCCAGCAGCCCAACAGGGATCAATCAGCCCCAGCATTTT.

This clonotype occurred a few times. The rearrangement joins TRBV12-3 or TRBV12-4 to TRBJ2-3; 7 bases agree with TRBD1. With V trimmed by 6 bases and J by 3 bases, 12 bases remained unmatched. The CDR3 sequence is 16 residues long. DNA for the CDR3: TGTGCCAGCAGCGGTAGCTGGGACAGCTTTACAGATACGCAGTATTTT. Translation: CASSGSWDSFTDTQYF.

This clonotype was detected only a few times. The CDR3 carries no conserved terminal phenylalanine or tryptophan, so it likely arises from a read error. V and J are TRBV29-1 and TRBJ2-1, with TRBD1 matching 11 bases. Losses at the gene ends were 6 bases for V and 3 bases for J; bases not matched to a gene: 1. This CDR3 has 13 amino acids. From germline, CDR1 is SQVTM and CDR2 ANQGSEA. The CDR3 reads CSVGTGGYNEQFS. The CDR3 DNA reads TGCAGCGTGGGGACAGGGGGCTACAATGAGCAGTTCTCC.

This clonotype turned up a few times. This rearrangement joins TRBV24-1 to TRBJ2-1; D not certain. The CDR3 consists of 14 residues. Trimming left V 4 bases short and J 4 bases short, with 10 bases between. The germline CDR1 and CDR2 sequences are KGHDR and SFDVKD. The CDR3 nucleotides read TGTGCCACCAGTGAGGACCCGATATACAATGAGCAGTTCTTC. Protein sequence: CATSEDPIYNEQFF.

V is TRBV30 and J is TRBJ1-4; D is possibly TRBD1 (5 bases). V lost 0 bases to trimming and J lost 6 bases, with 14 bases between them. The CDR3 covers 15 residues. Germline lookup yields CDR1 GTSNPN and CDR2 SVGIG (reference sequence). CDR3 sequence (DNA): TGTGCCTGGAGTGTAGGGGACCTTGGAGATGAAAAACTGTTTTTT. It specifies CAWSVGDLGDEKLFF.

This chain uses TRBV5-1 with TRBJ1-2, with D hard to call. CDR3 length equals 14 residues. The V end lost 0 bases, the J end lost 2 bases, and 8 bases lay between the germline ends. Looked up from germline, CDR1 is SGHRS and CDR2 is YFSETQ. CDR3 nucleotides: TGCGCCAGCAGCTTGGGTTTCGAAAACTATGGCTACACCTTC. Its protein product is CASSLGFENYGYTF.

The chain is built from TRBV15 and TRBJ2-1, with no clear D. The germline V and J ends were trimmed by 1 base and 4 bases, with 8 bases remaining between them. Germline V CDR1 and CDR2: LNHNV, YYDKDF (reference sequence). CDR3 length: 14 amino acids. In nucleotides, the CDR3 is TGTGCCACCAGCAGAGGGCAGCTATACAATGAGCAGTTCTTC. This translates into CATSRGQLYNEQFF.

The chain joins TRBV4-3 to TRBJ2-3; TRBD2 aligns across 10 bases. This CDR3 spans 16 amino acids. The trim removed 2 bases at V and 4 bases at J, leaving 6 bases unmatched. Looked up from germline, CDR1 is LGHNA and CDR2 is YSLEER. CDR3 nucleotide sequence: TGCGCCAGCAGCCAAACTAGCGGGGAGAGATCAGATACGCAGTATTTT. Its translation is CASSQTSGERSDTQYF.

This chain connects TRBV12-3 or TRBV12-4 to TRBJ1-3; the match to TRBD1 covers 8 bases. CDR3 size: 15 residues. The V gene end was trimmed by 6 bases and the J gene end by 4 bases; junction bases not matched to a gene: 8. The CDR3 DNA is TGTGCCAGCAGCCAGGGGGCGGTGGTAGGAAACACCATATATTTT. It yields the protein CASSQGAVVGNTIYF.

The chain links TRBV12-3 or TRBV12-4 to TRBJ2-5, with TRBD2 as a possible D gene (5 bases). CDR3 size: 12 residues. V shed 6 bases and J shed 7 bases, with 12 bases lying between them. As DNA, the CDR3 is TGTGCCAGCAGGAGGGAGTTGGGGACCCAGTACTTC. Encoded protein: CASRRELGTQYF.

The CDR3 reads CASGTGANQPQHF. The CDR3 DNA reads TGTGCCAGCGGGACAGGGGCCAATCAGCCCCAGCATTTT. The chain recombines TRBV2 with TRBJ1-5; 10 positions agree with TRBD1. The CDR3 contains 13 residues. The junction had 1 base not matched to a gene; V was cut back by 8 bases and J by 3 bases. The V gene's germline CDR1 is SNHLY and CDR2 FYNNEI.

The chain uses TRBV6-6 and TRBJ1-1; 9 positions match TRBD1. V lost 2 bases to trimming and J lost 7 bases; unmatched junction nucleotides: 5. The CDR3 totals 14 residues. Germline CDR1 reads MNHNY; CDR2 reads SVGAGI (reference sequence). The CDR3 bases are TGTGCCAGCAGTTACGGGACAGGGCTCTATGAAGCTTTCTTT. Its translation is CASSYGTGLYEAFF.

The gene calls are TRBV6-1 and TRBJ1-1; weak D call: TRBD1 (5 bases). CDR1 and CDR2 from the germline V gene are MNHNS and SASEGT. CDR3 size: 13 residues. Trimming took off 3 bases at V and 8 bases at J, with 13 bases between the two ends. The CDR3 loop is CASSDPGRREAFF. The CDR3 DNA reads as TGTGCCAGCAGTGACCCGGGACGCCGGGAAGCTTTCTTT.

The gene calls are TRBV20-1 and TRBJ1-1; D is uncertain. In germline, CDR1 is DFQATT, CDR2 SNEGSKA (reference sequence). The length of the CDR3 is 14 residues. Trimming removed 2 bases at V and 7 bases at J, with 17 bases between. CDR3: CSARPPTGTNEAFF. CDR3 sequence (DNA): TGCAGTGCTAGACCCCCTACGGGCACCAATGAAGCTTTCTTT.

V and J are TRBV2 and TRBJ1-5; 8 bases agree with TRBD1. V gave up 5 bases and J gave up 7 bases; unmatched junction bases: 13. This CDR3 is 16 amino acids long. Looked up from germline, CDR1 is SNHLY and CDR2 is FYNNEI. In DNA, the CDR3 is TGTGCCAGCAGTAACCAGCCGACAGGGGCAGGGCAGCCCCAGCATTTT. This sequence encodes CASSNQPTGAGQPQHF.

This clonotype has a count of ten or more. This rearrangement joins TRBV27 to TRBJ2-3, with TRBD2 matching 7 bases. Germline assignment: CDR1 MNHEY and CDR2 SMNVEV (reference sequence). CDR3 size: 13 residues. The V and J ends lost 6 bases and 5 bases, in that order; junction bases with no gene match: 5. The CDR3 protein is CASSRLAGDTQYF. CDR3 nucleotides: TGTGCCAGCAGCCGACTAGCAGGAGATACGCAGTATTTT.